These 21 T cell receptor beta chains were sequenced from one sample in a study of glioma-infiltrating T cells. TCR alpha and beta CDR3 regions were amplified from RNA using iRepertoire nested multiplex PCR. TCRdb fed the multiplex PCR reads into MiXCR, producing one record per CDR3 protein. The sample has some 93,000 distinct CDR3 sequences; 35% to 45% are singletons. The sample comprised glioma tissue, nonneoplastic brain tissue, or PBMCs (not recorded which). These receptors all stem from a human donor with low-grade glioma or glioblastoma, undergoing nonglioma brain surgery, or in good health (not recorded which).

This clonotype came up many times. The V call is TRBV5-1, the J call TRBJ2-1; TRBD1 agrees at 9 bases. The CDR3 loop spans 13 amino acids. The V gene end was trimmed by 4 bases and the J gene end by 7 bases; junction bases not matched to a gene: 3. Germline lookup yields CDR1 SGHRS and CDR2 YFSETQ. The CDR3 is CASSEGTGNEQFF. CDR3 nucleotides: TGCGCCAGCAGCGAAGGGACAGGGAATGAGCAGTTCTTC.

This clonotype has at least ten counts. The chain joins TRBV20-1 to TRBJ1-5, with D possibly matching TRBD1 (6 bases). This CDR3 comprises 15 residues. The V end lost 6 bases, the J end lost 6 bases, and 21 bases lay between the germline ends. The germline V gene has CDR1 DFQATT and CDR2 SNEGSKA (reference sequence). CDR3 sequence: CSAEIIRQAGQPQHF. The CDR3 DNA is TGCAGTGCCGAAATTATTAGACAGGCCGGTCAGCCCCAGCATTTT.

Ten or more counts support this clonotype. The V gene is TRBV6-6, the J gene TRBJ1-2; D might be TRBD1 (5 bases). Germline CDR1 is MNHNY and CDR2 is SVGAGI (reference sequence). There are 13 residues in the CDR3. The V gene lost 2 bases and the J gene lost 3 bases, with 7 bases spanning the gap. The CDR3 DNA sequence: TGTGCCAGCAGTTACGGGGCAGACTATGGCTACACCTTC. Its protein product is CASSYGADYGYTF.

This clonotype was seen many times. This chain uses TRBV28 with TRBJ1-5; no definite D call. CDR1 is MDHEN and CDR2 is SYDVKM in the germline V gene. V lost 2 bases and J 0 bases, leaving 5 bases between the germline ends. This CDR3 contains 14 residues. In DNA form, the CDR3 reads TGTGCCAGCAGTTTACCAGATAGCAATCAGCCCCAGCATTTT. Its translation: CASSLPDSNQPQHF. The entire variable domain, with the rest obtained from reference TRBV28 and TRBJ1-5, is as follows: DVKVTQSSRYLVKRTGEKVFLECVQDMDHENMFWYRQDPGLGLRLIYFSYDVKMKEKGDIPEGYSVSREKKERFSLILESASTNQTSMYLCASSLPDSNQPQHFGDGTRLSIL.

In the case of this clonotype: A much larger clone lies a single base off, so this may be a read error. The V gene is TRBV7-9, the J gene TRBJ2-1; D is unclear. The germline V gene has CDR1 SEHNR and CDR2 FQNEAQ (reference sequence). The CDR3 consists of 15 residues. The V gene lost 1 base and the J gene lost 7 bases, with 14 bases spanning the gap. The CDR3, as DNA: TGTGCCAGCAGCTTAGGGGGTTACTGGGTGAATGAGCAGTTCTTC. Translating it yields CASSLGGYWVNEQFF. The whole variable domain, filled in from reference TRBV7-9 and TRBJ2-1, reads DTGVSQNPRHKITKRGQNVTFRCDPISEHNRLYWYRQTLGQGPEFLTYFQNEAQLEKSRLLSDRFSAERPKGSFSTLEIQRTEQGDSAMYLCASSLGGYWVNEQFFGPGTRLTVL.

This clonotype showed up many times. The CDR3 region has the DNA TGCGCCAGCAGCCAAGAAACCCTAGCGGGAGATGAGCAGTTCTTC. This gives the protein CASSQETLAGDEQFF. The J gene is TRBJ2-1, the V gene TRBV4-1, with 10 bases aligning to TRBD2. This CDR3 region has 15 residues. Germline CDR1 MGHRA, CDR2 YSYEKL. V lost 0 bases to trimming and J lost 8 bases; unmatched junction nucleotides: 4.

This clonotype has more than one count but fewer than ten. The CDR3 DNA follows: TGTGCCAGCAGCCCGGGGGGGCGTGGGGCCAACGTCCTGACTTTC. Amino acids: CASSPGGRGANVLTF. V is TRBV5-4 and J is TRBJ2-6; 8 bases fit TRBD2. Germline loops: CDR1 SGHNT, CDR2 YYREEE (reference sequence). The CDR3 contains 15 residues. V trimming: 4 bases; J trimming: 3 bases; junction bases outside the gene matches: 3.

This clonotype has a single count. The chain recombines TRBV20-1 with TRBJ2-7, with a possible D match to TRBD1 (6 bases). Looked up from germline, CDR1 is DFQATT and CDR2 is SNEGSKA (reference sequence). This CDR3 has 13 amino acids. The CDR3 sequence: CRAQGWGHDEQYF. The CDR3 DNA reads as TGCAGAGCTCAGGGCTGGGGGCACGACGAGCAGTACTTC.

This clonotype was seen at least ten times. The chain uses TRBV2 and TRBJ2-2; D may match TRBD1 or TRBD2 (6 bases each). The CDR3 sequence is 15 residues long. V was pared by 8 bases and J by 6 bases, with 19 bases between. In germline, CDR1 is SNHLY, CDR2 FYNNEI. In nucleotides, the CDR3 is TGTGCCAGCGCTGGCTTCGGGGGCGCCCCCGGGGAGCTGTTTTTT. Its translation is CASAGFGGAPGELFF.

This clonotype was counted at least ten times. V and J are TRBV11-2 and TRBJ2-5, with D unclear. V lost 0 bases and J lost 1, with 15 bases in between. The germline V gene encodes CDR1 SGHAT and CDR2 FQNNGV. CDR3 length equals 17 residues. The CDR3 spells CASSLDFGSGSQETQYF. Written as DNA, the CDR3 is TGTGCCAGCAGCTTAGATTTCGGGTCAGGAAGCCAAGAGACCCAGTACTTC.

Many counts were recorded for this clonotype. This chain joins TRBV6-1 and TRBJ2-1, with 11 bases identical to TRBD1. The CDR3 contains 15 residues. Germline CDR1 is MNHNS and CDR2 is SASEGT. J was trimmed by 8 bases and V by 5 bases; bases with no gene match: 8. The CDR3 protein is CASSPGGQGVHEQFF. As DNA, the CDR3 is TGTGCCAGCAGTCCCGGGGGACAGGGGGTCCATGAGCAGTTCTTC.

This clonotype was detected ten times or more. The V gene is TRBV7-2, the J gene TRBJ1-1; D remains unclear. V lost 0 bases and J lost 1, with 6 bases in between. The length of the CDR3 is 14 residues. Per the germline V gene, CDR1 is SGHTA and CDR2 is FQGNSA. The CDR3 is CASSLANRNTEAFF. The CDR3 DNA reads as TGTGCCAGCAGCTTAGCGAACAGGAACACTGAAGCTTTCTTT.

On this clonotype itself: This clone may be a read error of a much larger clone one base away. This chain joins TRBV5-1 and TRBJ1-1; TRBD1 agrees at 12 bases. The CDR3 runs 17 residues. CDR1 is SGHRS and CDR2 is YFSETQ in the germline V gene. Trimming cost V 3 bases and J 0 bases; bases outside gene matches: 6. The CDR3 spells CASSSGTGGSVNTEAFF. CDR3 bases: TGCGCCAGCAGCTCGGGGACAGGGGGCTCTGTGAACACTGAAGCTTTCTTT.

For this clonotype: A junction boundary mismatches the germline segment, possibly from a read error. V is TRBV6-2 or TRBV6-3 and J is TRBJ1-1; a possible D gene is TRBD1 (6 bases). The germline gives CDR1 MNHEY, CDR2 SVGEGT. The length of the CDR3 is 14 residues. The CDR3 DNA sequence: TGTGCCACCTCCCAGGGGCCTTTGAACACTGAAGATTTCTTT. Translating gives CATSQGPLNTEDFF.

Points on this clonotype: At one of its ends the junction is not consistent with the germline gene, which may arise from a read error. CDR3 sequence reads: CVSSSSYEQFF. The DNA of the CDR3 is TGCGTCAGCAGCTCCTCCTACGAGCAGTTCTTC. The chain uses TRBV4-1 and TRBJ2-1, with D unresolved. Germline CDR1 MGHRA, CDR2 YSYEKL. The CDR3 is 11 residues long.

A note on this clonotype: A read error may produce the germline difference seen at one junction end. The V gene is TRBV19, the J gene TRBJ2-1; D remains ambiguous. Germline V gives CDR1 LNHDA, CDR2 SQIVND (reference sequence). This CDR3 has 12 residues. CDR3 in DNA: TGTGCCAGTAGTCGAGCCAAATCAGAGCGGTTCTTC. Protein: CASSRAKSERFF.

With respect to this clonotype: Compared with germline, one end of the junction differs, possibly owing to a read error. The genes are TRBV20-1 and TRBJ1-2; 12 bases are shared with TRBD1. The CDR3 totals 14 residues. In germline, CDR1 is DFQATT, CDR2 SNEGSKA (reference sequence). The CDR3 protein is CSARGTGGLYVYTF. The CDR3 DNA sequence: TGCAGTGCCAGAGGGACAGGGGGCCTCTATGTCTACACCTTC.

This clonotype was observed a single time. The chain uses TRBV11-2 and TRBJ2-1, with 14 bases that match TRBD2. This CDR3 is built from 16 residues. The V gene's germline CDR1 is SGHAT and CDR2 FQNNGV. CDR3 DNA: TGTGCAGCAGCCCAGGGACTAGCGGGAGAGCTAGGTGAGCAGTTCTTC. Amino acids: CAAAQGLAGELGEQFF.

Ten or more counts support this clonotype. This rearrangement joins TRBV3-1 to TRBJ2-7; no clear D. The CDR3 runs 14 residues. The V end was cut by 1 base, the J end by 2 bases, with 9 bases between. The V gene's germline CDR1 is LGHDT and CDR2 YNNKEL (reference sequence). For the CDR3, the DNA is TGTGCCAGCAGCCAAGTGCTCGGCGCCTACGAGCAGTACTTC. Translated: CASSQVLGAYEQYF.

The CDR3 sequence: CASNPQGGGYNEQFF. The CDR3, as DNA: TGTGCCAGCAACCCGCAGGGAGGAGGATACAATGAGCAGTTCTTC. The chain is built from TRBV25-1 and TRBJ2-1; the D gene is possibly TRBD2 (6 bases). V lost 7 bases and J lost 4, with 17 bases in between. The germline gives CDR1 MGHDK, CDR2 SYGVNS. This CDR3 is built from 15 residues.

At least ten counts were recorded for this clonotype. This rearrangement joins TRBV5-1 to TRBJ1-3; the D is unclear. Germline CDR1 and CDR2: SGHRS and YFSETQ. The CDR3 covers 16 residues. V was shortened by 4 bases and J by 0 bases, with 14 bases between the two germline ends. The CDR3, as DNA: TGCGCCAGCAGCCCTGGCGAGCGAATCTCTGGAAACACCATATATTTT. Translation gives CASSPGERISGNTIYF.